This record concerns one T cell receptor (beta chain) sequence. This clonotype was observed a handful of times. The antigen it recognizes is unknown. No much larger clone is present one base from it, and per-base qualities are unavailable. The meaning of the sample's time point label: newly diagnosed GD, antithyroid drugs for less than 3 months. For both TCR sequencing and RNA sequencing, RNA was extracted from PBMCs in TRIzol. The diagnosis of Graves' disease was made according to American Thyroid Association guidelines. The patients came from an endocrinology department in Xi'an, China. From each patient, around 9 milliliters of peripheral blood was collected into an EDTA anticoagulant tube. Ficoll Paque Plus density gradient separation was used to isolate PBMCs, and no additional T cell sorting was done. An Agilent 2100 Bioanalyzer and agarose gel were used to check RNA quality, while a NanoDrop 2000 measured RNA concentration.

The data were taken from a study of regulatory T cells in long-lasting Graves disease (dated by TCRdb to the early 2020s). Looking at the study overall: In the newly diagnosed Graves' disease group, patients had been taking antithyroid drugs for less than 3 months. The study was registered as a clinical trial and conducted in China. This study used TCR sequencing and RNA sequencing of peripheral blood to compare persistent Graves' disease patients against newly diagnosed Graves' disease patients. A total of about 35 samples underwent TCR sequencing: around 13 from persistent and approximately 20 from newly diagnosed Graves' disease patients.

Broad study findings and their caveats: Sequencing and analysis were restricted to the TCR beta chain. Patients with persistent disease shared more public clonotypes (around 2,500) than newly diagnosed patients did (966). The authors noted that the small sample size was a limitation that may lower accuracy. Peripheral blood alone was examined, since thyroid tissue, which constituted the primary lesion, could not be accessed. Compared with newly diagnosed patients, persistent Graves' disease patients had lower TCR Shannon entropy and fewer highly expanded clones, which suggests clonal expansion. Preferential use of TRBV28, TRBJ1-2 and TRBJ2-5 was observed in persistent disease, whereas TRBV20-1 and TRBJ2-1 were favored in newly diagnosed disease.

Trimming removed 8 bases from V and 9 bases from J, leaving 20 bases between the germline ends. The CDR3 covers 14 residues, taking in both the cysteine and the phenylalanine. Only CDR3 DNA remains: 42 bases, in frame from the first base. From the germline V gene, CDR1 is MGHRA and CDR2 is YSYEKL. The protocol used for the library was multiplex PCR. Sequencing relied on an Illumina HiSeq 4000. iRepertoire HTBI primers and Arm-PCR amplification of CDR3 regions were used to construct TCR beta libraries. Before sequencing, the PCR products went through gel purification. The study's own analysis went as follows. A total of roughly 65 TRBV and 14 TRBJ segments were identified across samples and were used for gene usage analysis of CDR3 amino acid clonotypes. COPE and FqMerger were used to merge filtered high-quality paired reads into contigs. BLAST was used to align contigs to the IMGT TRBV, TRBD and TRBJ reference genes, and CDR3 was defined following IMGT. Any clonotype with a frequency above 0.1% was classified as a highly expanded clone. Shannon entropy was used to measure repertoire diversity, and the Gini coefficient was used to measure V-J evenness. A clonotype was considered public if more than one individual shared it. TCRdb itself trimmed the public reads at Q25 with fastp, ran MiXCR and retained productive beta chains. CDR3 protein sequences are deduplicated, and each keeps its most common genes and DNA. TCRdb, not the authors, supplied the V and J calls. This sample holds 680,000 or so distinct CDR3 sequences; around 17% were observed only once. Around 19% of the sample belongs to the ten largest clones.

This same sample was also taken into another study, of T cells in Graves' hyperthyroidism and ophthalmopathy. The second paper states: Stable Graves' hyperthyroidism was defined as the absence of progression to ophthalmopathy over 18 months of follow-up. The hyperthyroidism patients were between 18 and 65 years old and newly diagnosed, with a disease duration of less than 2 months. The study excluded patients with uncontrolled infections, other autoimmune diseases, pregnancy or lactation. Clinical symptoms, serum thyroxine and TRAb, thyroid ultrasound, and orbital computed tomography formed the basis for the diagnoses. A first-round RT-PCR of the TCR CDR3 used the HTBI primer set with the Qiagen OneStep RT-PCR kit. Most expanded thyroid clonotypes (frequency above 0.001) were also detected in blood, a finding suggesting that blood repertoires may reflect thyroid immune responses. Ophthalmopathy was separated from stable hyperthyroidism by a 13 V-J signature model, with approximately 86% sensitivity and just over 81% specificity obtained in cross-validation and 80%/75% obtained in testing. In validation, the model predicted progression to ophthalmopathy with about 71% sensitivity and 72% to 75% specificity, a median of around six months before onset. TCR V-J signatures able to tell the groups apart were searched for in a discovery cohort of 90 to 100 patients, of whom over 40 had Graves' ophthalmopathy and about 55 had stable Graves' hyperthyroidism. Prospective prediction of ophthalmopathy was tested in an independent validation cohort consisting of 18 hyperthyroidism patients and approximately 16 patients who later progressed to ophthalmopathy. The 90 or so discovery patients were randomly split 7:3 into training and test sets. In addition, the study compared T-cell repertoires in thyroid tissue and in blood from roughly 6 Graves' hyperthyroidism patients. After sampling, hyperthyroidism patients received methimazole starting at 30 mg daily, and ophthalmopathy patients received high-dose intravenous methylprednisolone. The libraries were constructed in a second round of multiplex PCR and then size-selected and purified. The libraries were sequenced on an Illumina HiSeq2000 using paired-end 100 bp reads. Raw data were processed with SOAPnuke, discarding reads with adapters, uncalled bases, mean Phred below 15, or no exact constant-primer or identifier match. High-quality paired reads were merged with COPE v1.2.5, and unique nucleotide sequences were defined as clonotypes. Clonotypes were aligned to IMGT TRBV, TRBD and TRBJ reference segments using MiTCR v1.1. Only V-J combinations with frequency above 0.0001, covering 99% to 99.2% of repertoires, were analysed. The TCS score was defined as F50 (clonal expansion) divided by E x V (chaos), with BLOSUM62-based TCRdist calculated between CDR3 peptides within each V-J. Welch's t-statistics and random forest reduced roughly 500 V-J features to roughly 13, which were used in a naive Bayes classifier (R e1071). Sample size was not statistically predetermined, and investigators were not blinded to group allocation. The paper reports TCR Vbeta CDR3 sequencing of some 140 peripheral blood samples: some 44 ophthalmopathy, about 75 hyperthyroidism and approximately 17 progressor patients.

The TCR sequence derives from a woman aged 25 to 45 with Graves disease. Donor details come from another sample of the same person, matched by shared clones. The V and J segments used are TRBV4-1 and TRBJ2-1; possibly the D gene is TRBD2, per 6 matching bases. This specimen was peripheral blood mononuclear cells (PBMCs), taken at new diagnosis, from a patient treated with antithyroid drugs. The CDR3 region: CASGSGRFVSEQFF. The nucleotide sequence is TGCGCCAGCGGTAGCGGTAGGTTTGTTAGTGAGCAGTTCTTC.